This T cell receptor (beta chain) was recovered during a study of blood T cell repertoires in COVID-19. Participant ages covered about 18 to 89 years across 20 to 25 US areas. Clinical histories supplied by participants themselves formed the basis of cohort assignment. Each recovered donor of Cohort 3 presented with two negative PCRs, clearance, or symptom resolution. J was trimmed by 8 bases and V by 6 bases; bases with no gene match: 12. Germline V gene lookup returns CDR1 MDHEN and CDR2 SYDVKM. CDR3 length: 15 amino acids. In the original analysis: Amplifying reference gene primers gave estimates of nucleated cell counts. Assay: immunoSEQ multiplex PCR; the TCRdb copy retains only in-frame clones and omits some. That table is the source of V, J and clone size, and D and trimming were worked out from the DNA. The sample records almost 400,000 clones, 85% to 90% being singletons. This clone appeared a single time.

The V and J genes are TRBV28 and TRBJ2-1; the match to TRBD1 covers 8 bases. The clonotype originates from a woman in her twenties or thirties who had recovered from COVID-19. The specimen was PBMCs or T cells enriched from blood (not recorded which). The CDR3 here is CASRGPDRGFDEQFF. The DNA for the CDR3 is TGTGCCAGCAGGGGGCCAGACAGGGGATTCGATGAGCAGTTCTTC.